This T cell receptor beta chain was found in a study of blood T cell repertoires in COVID-19. Study overall: Samples came from the United States, Italy and Spain, spanning acute and convalescent COVID-19.

This CDR3 has 15 residues. V lost 5 bases and J lost 0; bases outside the gene matches: 7. CDR1 is MNHEY, CDR2 SVGAGI, per germline. This clone was found once. Authors' analysis steps: By means of reference gene primer amplification, nucleated cell counts were estimated. The data were produced by immunoSEQ multiplex PCR, yet TCRdb's version contains in-frame clones alone and is incomplete. V and J calls and clone size follow that table, whereas D and trimming were derived from the DNA. The table has 65,000 to 80,000 clones, 80% to 90% seen once. The receptor comes from a man older than 75 in a cohort sampled during active COVID-19. Sequencing was performed on peripheral blood. The chain couples TRBV6-5 to TRBJ2-7; 7 bases are shared with TRBD1. The CDR3, as DNA: TGTGCCAGCAGTAGGGACCGACAGGGCTCCTACGAGCAGTACGTC. Encoded protein: CASSRDRQGSYEQYV.